The present T cell receptor (beta chain) was sequenced within a study of early T cells in non-severe SARS-CoV-2 infection. The germline CDR1 and CDR2 sequences are LNHDA and SQIVND (reference sequence). This CDR3 comprises 16 residues. The J segment lost 5 bases and the V segment lost 4 bases, leaving 6 bases of the junction unmatched. Tagging with unique molecular identifiers was applied to individual cDNA molecules. Via MiXCR, TCRdb re-called the 5' RACE reads, giving one row per CDR3 protein. The data show fewer than 80,000 distinct CDR3 sequences, less than 9.5% seen once. V gene TRBV19 combines with J gene TRBJ2-3; 13 bases align to TRBD2. This clonotype was obtained from an adult who was a healthcare worker with PCR-confirmed SARS-CoV-2 infection or an uninfected control (not recorded which). This specimen consisted of whole blood, obtained at baseline. The CDR3 coding sequence is TGTGCCAGTAGTAGGACTAGCGGGAGTGGGATAGATACGCAGTATTTT. Translated, it gives CASSRTSGSGIDTQYF.